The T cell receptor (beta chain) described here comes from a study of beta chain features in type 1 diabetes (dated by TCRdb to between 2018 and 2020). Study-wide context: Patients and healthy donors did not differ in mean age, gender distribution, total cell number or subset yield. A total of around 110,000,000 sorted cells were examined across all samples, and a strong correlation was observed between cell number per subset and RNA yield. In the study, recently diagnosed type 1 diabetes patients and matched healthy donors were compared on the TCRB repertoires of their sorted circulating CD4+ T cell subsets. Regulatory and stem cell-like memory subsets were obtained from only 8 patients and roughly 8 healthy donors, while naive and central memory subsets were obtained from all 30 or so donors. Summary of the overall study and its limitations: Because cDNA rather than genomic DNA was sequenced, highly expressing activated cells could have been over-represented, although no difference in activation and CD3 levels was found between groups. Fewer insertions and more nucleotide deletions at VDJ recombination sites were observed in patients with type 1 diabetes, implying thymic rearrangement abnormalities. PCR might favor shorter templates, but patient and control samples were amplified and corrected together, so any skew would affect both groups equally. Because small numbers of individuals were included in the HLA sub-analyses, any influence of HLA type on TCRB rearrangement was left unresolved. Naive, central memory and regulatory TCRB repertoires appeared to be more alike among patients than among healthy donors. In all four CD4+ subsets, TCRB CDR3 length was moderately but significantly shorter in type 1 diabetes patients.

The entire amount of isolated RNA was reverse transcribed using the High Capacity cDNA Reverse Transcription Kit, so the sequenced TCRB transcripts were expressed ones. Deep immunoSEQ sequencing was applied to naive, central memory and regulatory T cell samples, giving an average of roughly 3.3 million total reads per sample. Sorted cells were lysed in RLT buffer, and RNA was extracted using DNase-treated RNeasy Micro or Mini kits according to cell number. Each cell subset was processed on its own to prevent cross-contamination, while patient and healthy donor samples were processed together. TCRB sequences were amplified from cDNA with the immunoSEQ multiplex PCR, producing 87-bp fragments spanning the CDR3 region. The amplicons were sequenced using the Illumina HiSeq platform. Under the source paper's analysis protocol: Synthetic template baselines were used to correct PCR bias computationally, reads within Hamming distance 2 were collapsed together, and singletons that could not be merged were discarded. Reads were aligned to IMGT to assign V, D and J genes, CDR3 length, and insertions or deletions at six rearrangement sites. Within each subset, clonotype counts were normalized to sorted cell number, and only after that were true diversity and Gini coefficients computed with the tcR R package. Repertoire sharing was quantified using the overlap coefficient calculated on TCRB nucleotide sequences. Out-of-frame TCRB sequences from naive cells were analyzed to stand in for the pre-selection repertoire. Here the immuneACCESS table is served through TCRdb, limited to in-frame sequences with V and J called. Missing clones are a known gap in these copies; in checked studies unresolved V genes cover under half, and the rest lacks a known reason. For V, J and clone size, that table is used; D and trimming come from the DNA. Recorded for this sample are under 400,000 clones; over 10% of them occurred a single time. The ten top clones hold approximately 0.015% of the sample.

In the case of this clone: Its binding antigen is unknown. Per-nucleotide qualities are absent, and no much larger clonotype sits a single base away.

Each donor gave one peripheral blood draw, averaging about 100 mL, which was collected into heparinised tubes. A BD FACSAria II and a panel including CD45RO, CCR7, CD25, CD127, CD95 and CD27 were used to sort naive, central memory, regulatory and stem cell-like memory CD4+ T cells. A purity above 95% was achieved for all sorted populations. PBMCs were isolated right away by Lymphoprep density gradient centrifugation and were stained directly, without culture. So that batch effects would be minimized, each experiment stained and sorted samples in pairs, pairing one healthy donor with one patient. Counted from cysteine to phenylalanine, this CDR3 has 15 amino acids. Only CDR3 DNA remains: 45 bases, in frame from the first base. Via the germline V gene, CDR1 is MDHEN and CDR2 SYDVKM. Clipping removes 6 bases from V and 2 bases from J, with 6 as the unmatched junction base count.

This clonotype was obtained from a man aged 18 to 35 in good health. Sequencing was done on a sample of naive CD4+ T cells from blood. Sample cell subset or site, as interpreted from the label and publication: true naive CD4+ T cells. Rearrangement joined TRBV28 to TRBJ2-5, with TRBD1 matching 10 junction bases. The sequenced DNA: TGTGCCAGCAGCCGCGACAGGGGGCGGCAAGAGACCCAGTACTTC. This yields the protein CASSRDRGRQETQYF.